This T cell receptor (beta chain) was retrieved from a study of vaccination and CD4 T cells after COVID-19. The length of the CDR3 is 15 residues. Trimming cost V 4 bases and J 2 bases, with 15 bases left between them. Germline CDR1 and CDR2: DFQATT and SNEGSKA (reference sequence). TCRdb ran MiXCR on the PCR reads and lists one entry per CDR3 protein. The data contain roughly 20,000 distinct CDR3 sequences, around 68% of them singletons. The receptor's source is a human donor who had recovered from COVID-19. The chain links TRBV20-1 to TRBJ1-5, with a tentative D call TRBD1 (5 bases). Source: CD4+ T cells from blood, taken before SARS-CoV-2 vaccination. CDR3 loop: CSAKSSEQGNQPQHF. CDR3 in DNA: TGCAGTGCTAAATCGAGCGAACAGGGCAATCAGCCCCAGCATTTT.